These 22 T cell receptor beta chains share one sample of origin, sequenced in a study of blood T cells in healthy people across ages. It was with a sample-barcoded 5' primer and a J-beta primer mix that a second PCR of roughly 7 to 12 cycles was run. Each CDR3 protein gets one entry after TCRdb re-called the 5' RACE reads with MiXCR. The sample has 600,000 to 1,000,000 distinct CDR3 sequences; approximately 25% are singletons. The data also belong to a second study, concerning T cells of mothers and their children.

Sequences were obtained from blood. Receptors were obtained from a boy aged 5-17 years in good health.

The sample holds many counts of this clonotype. CDR3 region: CASSSGLAGGREQFF. The DNA of the CDR3 is TGTGCCAGCAGTTCGGGACTAGCGGGGGGGCGGGAGCAGTTCTTC. The chain is built from TRBV27 and TRBJ2-5; the match to TRBD2 covers 16 bases. The end of the DNA fits TRBJ2-1 better, so the J call may be wrong. CDR1 is MNHEY, CDR2 SMNVEV, per germline (reference sequence). The CDR3 covers 15 residues.

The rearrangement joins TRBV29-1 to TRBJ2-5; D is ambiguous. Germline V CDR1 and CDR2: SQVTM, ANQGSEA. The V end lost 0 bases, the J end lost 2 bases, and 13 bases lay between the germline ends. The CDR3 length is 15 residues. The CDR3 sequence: CSVEDSQDAQETQYF. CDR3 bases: TGCAGCGTTGAAGATTCCCAGGACGCTCAAGAGACCCAGTACTTC. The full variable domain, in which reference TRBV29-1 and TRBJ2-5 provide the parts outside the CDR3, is SAVISQKPSRDICQRGTSLTIQCQVDSQVTMMFWYRQQPGQSLTLIATANQGSEATYESGFVIDKFPISRPNLTFSTLTVSNMSPEDSSIYLCSVEDSQDAQETQYFGPGTRLLVL.

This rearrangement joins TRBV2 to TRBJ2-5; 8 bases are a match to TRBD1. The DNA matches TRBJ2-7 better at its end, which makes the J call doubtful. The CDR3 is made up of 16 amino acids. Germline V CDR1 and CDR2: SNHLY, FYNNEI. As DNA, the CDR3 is TGTGCCAGCAGGGAACCGCGCGGGACAGGTGCTGCCGAGCAGTACTTC. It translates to CASREPRGTGAAEQYF.

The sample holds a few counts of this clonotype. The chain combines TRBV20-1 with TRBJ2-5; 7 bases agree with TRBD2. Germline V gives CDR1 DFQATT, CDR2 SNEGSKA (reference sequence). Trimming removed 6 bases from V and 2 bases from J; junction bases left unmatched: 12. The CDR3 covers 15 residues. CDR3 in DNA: TGCAGTGCCGACGGTGGGGCTAGCGGACAAGAGACCCAGTACTTC. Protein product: CSADGGASGQETQYF.

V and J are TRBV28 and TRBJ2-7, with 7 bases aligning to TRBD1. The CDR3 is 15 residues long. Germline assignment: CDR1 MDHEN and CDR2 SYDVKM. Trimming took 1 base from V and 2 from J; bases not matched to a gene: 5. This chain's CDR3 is CASSLYSGGPYEQYF. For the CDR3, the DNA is TGTGCCAGCAGTTTATATTCAGGGGGACCCTACGAGCAGTACTTC.

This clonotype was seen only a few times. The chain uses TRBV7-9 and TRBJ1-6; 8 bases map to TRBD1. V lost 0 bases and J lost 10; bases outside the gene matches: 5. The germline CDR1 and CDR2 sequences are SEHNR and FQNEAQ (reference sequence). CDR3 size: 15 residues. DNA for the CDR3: TGTGCCAGCAGCTTAGCGGGACAGGTGAACTCACCCCTCCACTTT. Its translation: CASSLAGQVNSPLHF.

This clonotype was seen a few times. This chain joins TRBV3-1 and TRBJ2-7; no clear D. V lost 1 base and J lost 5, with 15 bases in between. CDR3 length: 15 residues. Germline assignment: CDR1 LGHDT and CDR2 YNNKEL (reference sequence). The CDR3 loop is CASSQAPGAGDEQYF. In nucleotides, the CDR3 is TGTGCCAGCAGCCAAGCCCCGGGCGCTGGGGACGAGCAGTACTTC.

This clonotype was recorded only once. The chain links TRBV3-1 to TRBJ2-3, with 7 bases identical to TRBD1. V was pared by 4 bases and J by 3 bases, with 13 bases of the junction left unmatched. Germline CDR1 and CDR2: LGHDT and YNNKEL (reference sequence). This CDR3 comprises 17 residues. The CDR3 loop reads CASSPPAGQATTDTQYF. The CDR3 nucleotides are TGTGCCAGCAGCCCGCCGGCAGGACAGGCAACGACAGATACGCAGTATTTT.

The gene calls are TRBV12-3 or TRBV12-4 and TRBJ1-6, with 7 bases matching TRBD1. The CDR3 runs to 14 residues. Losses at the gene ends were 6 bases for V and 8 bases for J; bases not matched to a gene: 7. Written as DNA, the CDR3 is TGTGCCAGCAGGTGGACAGGTCTTTATTCACCCCTCCACTTT. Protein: CASRWTGLYSPLHF.

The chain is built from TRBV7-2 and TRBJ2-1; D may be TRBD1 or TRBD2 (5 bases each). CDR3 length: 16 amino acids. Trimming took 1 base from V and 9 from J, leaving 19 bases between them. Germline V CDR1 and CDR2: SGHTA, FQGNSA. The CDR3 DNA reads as TGTGCCAGCAGCTTAGGGGCCGGGGCAGTTAGGGTTGAGCAGTTCTTC. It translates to CASSLGAGAVRVEQFF.

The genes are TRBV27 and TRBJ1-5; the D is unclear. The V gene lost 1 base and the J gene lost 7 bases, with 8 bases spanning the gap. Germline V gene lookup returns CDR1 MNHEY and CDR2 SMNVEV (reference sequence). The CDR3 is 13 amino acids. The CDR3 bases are TGTGCCAGCAGTTTATTTGGGGAACAGCCCCAGCATTTT. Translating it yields CASSLFGEQPQHF.

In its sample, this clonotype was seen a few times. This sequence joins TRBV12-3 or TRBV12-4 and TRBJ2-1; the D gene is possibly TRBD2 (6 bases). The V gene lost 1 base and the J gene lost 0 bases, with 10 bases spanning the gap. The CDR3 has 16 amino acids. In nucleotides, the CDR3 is TGTGCCAGCAGTTTAGATTGGACTAACTCCTACAATGAGCAGTTCTTC. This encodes CASSLDWTNSYNEQFF.

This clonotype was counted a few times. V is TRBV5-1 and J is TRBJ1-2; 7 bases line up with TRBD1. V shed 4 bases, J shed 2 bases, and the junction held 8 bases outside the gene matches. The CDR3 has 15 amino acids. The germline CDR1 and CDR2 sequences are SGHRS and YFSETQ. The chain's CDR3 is CASSHTGTENYGYTF. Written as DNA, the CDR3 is TGCGCCAGCAGCCATACCGGGACAGAGAACTATGGCTACACCTTC.

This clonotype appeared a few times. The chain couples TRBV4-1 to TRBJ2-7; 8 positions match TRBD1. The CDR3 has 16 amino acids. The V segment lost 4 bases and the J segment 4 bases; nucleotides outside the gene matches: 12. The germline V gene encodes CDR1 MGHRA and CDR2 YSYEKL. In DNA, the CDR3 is TGCGCCAGCAGCCCAGCTCTAGACAGGGGTGGTTACGAGCAGTACTTC. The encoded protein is CASSPALDRGGYEQYF.

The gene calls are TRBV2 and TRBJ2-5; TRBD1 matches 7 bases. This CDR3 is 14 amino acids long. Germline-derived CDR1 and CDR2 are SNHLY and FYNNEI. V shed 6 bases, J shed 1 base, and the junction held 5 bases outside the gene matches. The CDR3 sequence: CASRVNRGQETQYF. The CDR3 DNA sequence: TGTGCCAGCAGAGTAAACAGGGGCCAAGAGACCCAGTACTTC.

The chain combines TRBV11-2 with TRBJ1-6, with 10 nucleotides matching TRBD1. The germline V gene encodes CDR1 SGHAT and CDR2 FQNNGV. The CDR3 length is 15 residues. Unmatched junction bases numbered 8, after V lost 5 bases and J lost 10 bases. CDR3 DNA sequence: TGTGCCAGCAGCCCCTCGACAGGGGGCCAGTCACCCCTCCACTTT. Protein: CASSPSTGGQSPLHF.

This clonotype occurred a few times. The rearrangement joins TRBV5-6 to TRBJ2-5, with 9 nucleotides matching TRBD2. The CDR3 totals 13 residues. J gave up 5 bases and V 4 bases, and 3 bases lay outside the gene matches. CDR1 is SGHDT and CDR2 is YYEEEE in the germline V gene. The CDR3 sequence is CASSQTSGETQYF. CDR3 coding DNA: TGTGCCAGCAGCCAAACTAGCGGGGAGACCCAGTACTTC.

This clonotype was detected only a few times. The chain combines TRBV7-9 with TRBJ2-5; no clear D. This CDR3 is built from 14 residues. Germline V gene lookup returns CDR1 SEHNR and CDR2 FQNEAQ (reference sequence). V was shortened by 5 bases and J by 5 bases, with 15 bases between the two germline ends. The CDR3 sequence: CASSPPTGPETQYF. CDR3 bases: TGTGCCAGCAGCCCCCCCACCGGACCGGAGACCCAGTACTTC. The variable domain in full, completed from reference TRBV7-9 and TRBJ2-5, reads DTGVSQNPRHKITKRGQNVTFRCDPISEHNRLYWYRQTLGQGPEFLTYFQNEAQLEKSRLLSDRFSAERPKGSFSTLEIQRTEQGDSAMYLCASSPPTGPETQYFGPGTRLLVL.

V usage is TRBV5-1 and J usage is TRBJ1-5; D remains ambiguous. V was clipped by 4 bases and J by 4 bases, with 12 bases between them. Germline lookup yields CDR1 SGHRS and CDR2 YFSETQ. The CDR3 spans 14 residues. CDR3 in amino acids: CASSPGPINQPQHF. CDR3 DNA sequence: TGCGCCAGCAGCCCCGGGCCGATAAATCAGCCCCAGCATTTT.

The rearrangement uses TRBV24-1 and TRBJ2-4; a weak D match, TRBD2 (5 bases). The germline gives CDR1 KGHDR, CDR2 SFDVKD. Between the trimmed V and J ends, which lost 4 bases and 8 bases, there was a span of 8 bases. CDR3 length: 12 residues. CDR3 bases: TGTGCCACCAGTGACGGACTCGACATTCAGTACTTC. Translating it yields CATSDGLDIQYF.

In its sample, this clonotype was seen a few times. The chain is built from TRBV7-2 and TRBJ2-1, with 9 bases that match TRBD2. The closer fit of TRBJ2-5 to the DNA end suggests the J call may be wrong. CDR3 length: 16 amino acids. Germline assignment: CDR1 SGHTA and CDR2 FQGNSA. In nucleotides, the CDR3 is TGTGCCAGCAGCCCCCCTCTAGCGGGGACCCAAGAGACCCAGTACTTC. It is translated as CASSPPLAGTQETQYF.

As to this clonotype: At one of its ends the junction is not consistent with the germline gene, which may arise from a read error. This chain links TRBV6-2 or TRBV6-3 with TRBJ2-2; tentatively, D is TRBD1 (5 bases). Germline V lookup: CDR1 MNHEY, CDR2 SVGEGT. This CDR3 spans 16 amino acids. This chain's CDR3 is CASSVKAGFYTRELFF. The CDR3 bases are TGTGCCAGCAGTGTTAAGGCAGGGTTCTACACCAGGGAGCTGTTTTTT.